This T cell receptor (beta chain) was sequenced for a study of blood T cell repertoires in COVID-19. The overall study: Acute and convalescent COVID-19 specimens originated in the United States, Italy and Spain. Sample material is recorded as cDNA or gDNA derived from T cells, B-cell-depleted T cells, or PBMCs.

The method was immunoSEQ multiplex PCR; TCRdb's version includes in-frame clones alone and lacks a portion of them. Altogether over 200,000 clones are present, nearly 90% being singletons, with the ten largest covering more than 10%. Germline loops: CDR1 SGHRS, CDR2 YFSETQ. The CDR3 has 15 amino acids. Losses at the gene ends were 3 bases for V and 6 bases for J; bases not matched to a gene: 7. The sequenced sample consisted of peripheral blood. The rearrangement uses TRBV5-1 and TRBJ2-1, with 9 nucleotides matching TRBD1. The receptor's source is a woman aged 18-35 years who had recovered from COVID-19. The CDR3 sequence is CASSWPGQGSNEQFF. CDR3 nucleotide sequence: TGCGCCAGCAGCTGGCCGGGACAGGGTTCCAATGAGCAGTTCTTC.